These 24 T cell receptor beta chains were sequenced from one sample in a study of shared clonotypes between healthy human individuals (dated by TCRdb to about 2020). The library came from the immunoSEQ multiplex PCR assay. As stored in TCRdb, this immuneACCESS dataset retains in-frame rearrangements with V and J assigned. A fraction of the clones does not appear; measured against another copy, unresolved V genes explain less than half of the discrepancy, and the remainder lacks a known reason. The sample profile shows millions of clones; 90% to 95% of them were found once. Approximately 0.13% of the sample comes from the top ten. Sequenced input: naive CD4+ T cells sorted from blood. In light of the paper, this sample's cell subset or site label describes: CD45RA+ positively selected. The origin of the receptors is a man aged 18-30 years in good health.

The gene calls are TRBV21-1 and TRBJ2-7. TRBV21-1 corresponds to a pseudogene. This CDR3 has 17 residues. The CDR3 loop reads CASSKGKISRRPYEQYF. In DNA form, the CDR3 reads TGTGCCAGCAGCAAAGGAAAGATTTCTCGAAGGCCCTACGAGCAGTACTTC.

The chain has TRBV30 and TRBJ2-1, with 7 bases that match TRBD2. The CDR3 is made up of 12 amino acids. Germline CDR1 GTSNPN, CDR2 SVGIG (reference sequence). Losses at the gene ends were 5 bases for V and 4 bases for J; bases not matched to a gene: 2. CDR3 loop: CAWSSGYNEQFF. CDR3 sequence (DNA): TGTGCCTGGTCTAGCGGATACAATGAGCAGTTCTTC. The variable domain in full, with the rest retrieved from reference TRBV30 and TRBJ2-1, is SQTIHQWPATLVQPVGSPLSLECTVEGTSNPNLYWYRQAAGRGLQLLFYSVGIGQISSEVPQNLSASRPQDRQFILSSKKLLLSDSGFYLCAWSSGYNEQFFGPGTRLTVL.

The CDR3 DNA follows: TGTGCCAGCAGCCCCTCAGCTAGCGGGAGAGGCGAGCAGTACTTC. Its protein is CASSPSASGRGEQYF. The rearrangement links TRBV7-2 to TRBJ2-7; TRBD2 aligns across 10 bases. J gave up 6 bases and V 5 bases, and 10 bases lay outside the gene matches. The CDR3 contains 15 residues. Looked up from germline, CDR1 is SGHTA and CDR2 is FQGNSA.

The CDR3 sequence: CASSQQGLLNTEAFF. As DNA, the CDR3 is TGTGCCAGCAGCCAACAGGGGTTACTGAACACTGAAGCTTTCTTT. This chain links TRBV2 with TRBJ1-1; 7 bases agree with TRBD1. CDR3 length: 15 residues. CDR1 and CDR2 (germline): SNHLY, FYNNEI. Unmatched junction bases numbered 7, after V lost 6 bases and J lost 0 bases.

This clone was detected only a few times. Other DNA sequences from this sample encode an identical CDR3 as well. The genes are TRBV6-5 and TRBJ1-6; no firm D call. The CDR3 is made up of 13 amino acids. V was trimmed by 0 bases and J by 7 bases, leaving 4 bases between them. Germline-derived CDR1 and CDR2 are MNHEY and SVGAGI. The CDR3 DNA is TGTGCCAGCAGTTACTCGCCGAATTCACCCCTCCACTTT. This translates into CASSYSPNSPLHF.

V and J are TRBV27 and TRBJ2-3; 13 nucleotides match TRBD2. Germline trimming cut 4 bases from V and 9 bases from J; bases unmatched to any gene: 10. Germline V lookup: CDR1 MNHEY, CDR2 SMNVEV (reference sequence). This CDR3 region has 16 residues. This chain's CDR3 is CASSSLTSGGARTQYF. CDR3 DNA sequence: TGTGCCAGCAGTTCACTTACTAGCGGGGGGGCGAGGACGCAGTATTTT.

The V and J genes are TRBV10-3 and TRBJ2-2; D is uncertain. This CDR3 has 12 amino acids. V shed 4 bases and J shed 9 bases, with 9 bases lying between them. Germline V gives CDR1 ENHRY, CDR2 SYGVKD. The CDR3 DNA reads as TGTGCCATCAGTGCAGTGGGGAGGGAGCTGTTTTTT. It is translated as CAISAVGRELFF.

The V gene is TRBV30, the J gene TRBJ1-4, with TRBD1 as a possible D gene (6 bases). Deletions cut 7 bases from V and 10 bases from J, with 19 bases between. CDR1 and CDR2 (germline): GTSNPN, SVGIG (reference sequence). This CDR3 region has 13 residues. This CDR3 reads CASSGGQWAKLFF. The CDR3 DNA reads TGTGCCTCAAGTGGGGGCCAGTGGGCAAAACTGTTTTTT.

The chain recombines TRBV30 with TRBJ1-1, with 8 bases fitting TRBD1. In germline, CDR1 is GTSNPN, CDR2 SVGIG (reference sequence). The length of the CDR3 is 16 residues. V gave up 1 base and J gave up 1 base; unmatched junction bases: 8. CDR3 DNA sequence: TGTGCCTGGAGTGGCAAACTGGGACAGGAGAACACTGAAGCTTTCTTT. It specifies CAWSGKLGQENTEAFF.

Regarding this clone: Other DNA sequences in this specimen translate into the identical CDR3. The chain links TRBV18 to TRBJ2-7, with D perhaps being TRBD1 or TRBD2 (6 bases each). Trimming took off 6 bases at V and 3 bases at J, with 12 bases between the two ends. The germline gives CDR1 KGHSH, CDR2 LQKENI. This CDR3 is built from 13 residues. Written as DNA, the CDR3 is TGTGCCAGCTCCCCGGGGGCAGTCTACGAGCAGTACTTC. Translated: CASSPGAVYEQYF.

The chain uses TRBV6-6 and TRBJ2-5; 9 positions agree with TRBD1. This CDR3 is built from 15 residues. CDR1 is MNHNY, CDR2 SVGAGI, per germline (reference sequence). J gave up 7 bases and V 7 bases, and 13 bases lay outside the gene matches. CDR3 protein: CASTPKTGGIGTQYF. DNA of the CDR3: TGTGCCAGCACACCAAAGACAGGGGGTATCGGGACCCAGTACTTC.

A single count supports this clone. V and J are TRBV25-1 and TRBJ2-5; tentative D call: TRBD1 (5 bases). Germline V CDR1 and CDR2: MGHDK, SYGVNS. V lost 1 base to trimming and J lost 5 bases, with 8 bases between them. The CDR3 is 13 residues long. CDR3 residues: CASSELNRETQYF. The CDR3 nucleotides are TGTGCCAGCAGTGAATTGAACAGGGAGACCCAGTACTTC.

This clone has only one observation. The V call is TRBV5-1, the J call TRBJ2-1, with D hard to call. V was clipped by 0 bases and J by 10 bases, with 14 bases between them. The CDR3 has 14 residues. Germline CDR1 is SGHRS and CDR2 is YFSETQ. The CDR3 protein is CASSLAFSQWEQFF. In DNA, the CDR3 is TGCGCCAGCAGCTTGGCCTTTTCCCAATGGGAGCAGTTCTTC.

Regarding this clone: The same CDR3 is also encoded by other DNA sequences in this sample. The chain couples TRBV18 to TRBJ1-1; D is ambiguous. Germline values: CDR1 KGHSH, CDR2 LQKENI. V was cut by 2 bases and J by 5 bases, with 9 bases left in between. The CDR3 is made up of 13 amino acids. Written as DNA, the CDR3 is TGTGCCAGCTCACCAAGTCGGGGAACTGAAGCTTTCTTT. Translating gives CASSPSRGTEAFF.

The V gene is TRBV5-6, the J gene TRBJ1-4, with a possible D match to TRBD1 (6 bases). CDR1 and CDR2 (germline): SGHDT, YYEEEE. The CDR3 is 14 residues long. Trimming took off 3 bases at V and 5 bases at J, with 11 bases between the two ends. The CDR3 nucleotides read TGTGCCAGCAGCTCCCAGGGGAGGAATGAAAAACTGTTTTTT. This gives the protein CASSSQGRNEKLFF.

CDR3 in DNA: TGTGCCTACACAATAGGGGGAGTCTACGAGCAGTACTTC. This codes for CAYTIGGVYEQYF. V and J are TRBV30 and TRBJ2-7, with D possibly being TRBD1 (6 bases). Germline V CDR1 and CDR2: GTSNPN, SVGIG (reference sequence). CDR3 length: 13 residues. V lost 7 bases to trimming and J lost 3 bases, with 16 bases between them.

The chain is built from TRBV30 and TRBJ2-5; 10 bases map to TRBD2. The V gene end was trimmed by 3 bases and the J gene end by 5 bases; junction bases not matched to a gene: 15. Germline lookup yields CDR1 GTSNPN and CDR2 SVGIG (reference sequence). This CDR3 is 17 amino acids long. CDR3 sequence: CAWRRREAGGPRETQYF. CDR3 in DNA: TGTGCCTGGAGGAGGAGGGAAGCGGGAGGGCCGCGGGAGACCCAGTACTTC.

The chain combines TRBV27 with TRBJ2-3; D might be TRBD1 (5 bases). This CDR3 has 17 residues. V dropped 0 bases and J dropped 2 bases, with 15 bases sitting between them. CDR1 and CDR2 (germline): MNHEY, SMNVEV (reference sequence). The CDR3 DNA is TGTGCCAGCAGTTTATCGAGCCCAGGGTTGGCCACAGATACGCAGTATTTT. Amino acids: CASSLSSPGLATDTQYF.

This chain uses TRBV11-3 with TRBJ2-7; D assignment may be TRBD1 or TRBD2 (5 bases each). V lost 4 bases and J lost 9, with 22 bases in between. Germline V gene sequence: CDR1 SGHNT, CDR2 YENEEA. The CDR3 totals 15 residues. CDR3 amino acids: CASSYKGEPYEGQYF. CDR3 coding DNA: TGTGCCAGCAGCTACAAAGGGGAACCTTACGAGGGGCAGTACTTC.

The genes are TRBV10-1 and TRBJ2-3; 8 bases fit TRBD1. Germline CDR1 is WNHNN and CDR2 is SYGVQD (reference sequence). V lost 3 bases to trimming and J lost 3 bases; unmatched junction nucleotides: 5. This CDR3 spans 15 amino acids. The CDR3 nucleotides are TGCGCCAGCAGTGAAAGGACAGGGTTTACAGATACGCAGTATTTT. Its protein product is CASSERTGFTDTQYF.

This sequence joins TRBV5-6 and TRBJ2-1; D is ambiguous. The V end was cut by 1 base, the J end by 14 bases, with 10 bases between. CDR3 length: 11 amino acids. CDR1 and CDR2 (germline): SGHDT, YYEEEE. The CDR3 DNA is TGTGCCAGCAGCTTGCAGGCAATGGAGTTCTTC. Amino acid sequence: CASSLQAMEFF. Full variable domain (rest looked up from reference TRBV5-6 and TRBJ2-1): DAGVTQSPTHLIKTRGQQVTLRCSPKSGHDTVSWYQQALGQGPQFIFQYYEEEERQRGNFPDRFSGHQFPNYSSELNVNALLLGDSALYLCASSLQAMEFFGPGTRLTVL.

This clone was recorded only once. The J gene is TRBJ2-7, the V gene TRBV28, with TRBD1 matching over 7 bases. CDR3 size: 15 residues. Germline V gives CDR1 MDHEN, CDR2 SYDVKM. V lost 7 bases and J lost 3; bases outside the gene matches: 12. CDR3 nucleotide sequence: TGTGCCAGCAAACCCTCCCAGGGACAGCACTACGAGCAGTACTTC. Translation: CASKPSQGQHYEQYF.

The rearrangement uses TRBV6-6 and TRBJ2-3; either TRBD1 or TRBD2 may supply D (5 bases each). Between the trimmed V and J ends, which lost 0 bases and 2 bases, there was a span of 9 bases. CDR1 is MNHNY and CDR2 is SVGAGI in the germline V gene (reference sequence). This CDR3 is built from 15 residues. The CDR3 DNA sequence: TGTGCCAGCAGTTACTCGGGACCACCCACAGATACGCAGTATTTT. It specifies CASSYSGPPTDTQYF.

This chain connects TRBV5-4 to TRBJ1-1; D uncertain. Germline values: CDR1 SGHNT, CDR2 YYREEE (reference sequence). The CDR3 is 16 residues long. V was shortened by 0 bases and J by 0 bases, with 12 bases between the two germline ends. CDR3 in DNA: TGTGCCAGCAGCTTGGAGGGCAGGAGCATGAACACTGAAGCTTTCTTT. Its translation: CASSLEGRSMNTEAFF. Full variable domain (remainder filled in from reference TRBV5-4 and TRBJ1-1): ETGVTQSPTHLIKTRGQQVTLRCSSQSGHNTVSWYQQALGQGPQFIFQYYREEENGRGNFPPRFSGLQFPNYSSELNVNALELDDSALYLCASSLEGRSMNTEAFFGQGTRLTVV.